These 9 T cell receptor beta chains originate from one sample sequenced in a study of blood T cell repertoires in COVID-19. The method was immunoSEQ multiplex PCR; TCRdb's version includes in-frame clones alone and lacks a portion of them. The sample has 62,000 or so clones, roughly 82% seen once. Sample: peripheral blood. These receptors all stem from a human donor in a cohort sampled during active COVID-19.

This clone occurred once. The DNA of the CDR3 is TGTGCCAGTAGTATGCAAGTCGGCAGGGGGAGGCACGAGCAGTACTTC. The encoded protein is CASSMQVGRGRHEQYF. The chain links TRBV19 to TRBJ2-7; possible D gene TRBD1, 7 bases. Trimming pared 3 bases from V and 5 bases from J, leaving 20 bases between. CDR1 is LNHDA and CDR2 is SQIVND in the germline V gene (reference sequence). The CDR3 consists of 16 residues.

The sample holds a few counts of this clone. This chain links TRBV14 with TRBJ2-2; a possible D gene is TRBD1 (6 bases). The CDR3 is 17 residues long. Looked up from germline, CDR1 is SGHDN and CDR2 is FVKESK. V was trimmed by 2 bases and J by 2 bases, leaving 15 bases between them. Here the CDR3 DNA reads TGTGCCAGCAGCCAAATTGACTTTGGGGGCAACACCGGGGAGCTGTTTTTT. Its protein product is CASSQIDFGGNTGELFF.

The chain uses TRBV2 and TRBJ2-7, with TRBD1 matching 7 bases. Germline-derived CDR1 and CDR2 are SNHLY and FYNNEI. The CDR3 sequence is 15 residues long. Trimming at V came to 6 bases and at J to 1 base, leaving 9 bases not matched to a gene. In DNA, the CDR3 is TGTGCCAGCAGGACCCGGGACAGATTTTCCTACGAGCAGTACTTC. Protein: CASRTRDRFSYEQYF.

The V call is TRBV28, the J call TRBJ1-5; D ambiguous. The CDR3 totals 13 residues. Germline lookup yields CDR1 MDHEN and CDR2 SYDVKM. Trimming stripped 6 bases from V and 4 bases from J, with 10 bases between. CDR3 coding DNA: TGTGCCAGCAGGGGGAGTATTAATCAGCCCCAGCATTTT. Residues: CASRGSINQPQHF.

This chain joins TRBV29-1 and TRBJ2-1, with unresolved D. CDR3 length equals 11 residues. The V and J ends lost 6 bases and 5 bases respectively, with 8 bases between them. Germline V gene data show CDR1 as SQVTM and CDR2 as ANQGSEA. The DNA of the CDR3 is TGCAGCGTGGTACTGAACAATGAGCAGTTCTTC. Encoded protein: CSVVLNNEQFF.

The chain joins TRBV5-1 to TRBJ2-2; TRBD2 matches 7 bases. Germline CDR1 is SGHRS and CDR2 is YFSETQ. There are 14 residues in the CDR3. After removal of 1 base from V and 7 bases from J, the junction contained 4 bases not matched to a gene. DNA for the CDR3: TGCGCCAGCAGCTTGTTACGGGGGGACGGGGAGCTGTTTTTT. Translated, it gives CASSLLRGDGELFF.

Only one count was recorded for this clone. The V call is TRBV5-5, the J call TRBJ2-7, with 11 bases aligning to TRBD1. This CDR3 comprises 16 residues. CDR1 and CDR2 (germline): SGHKS, YYEKEE (reference sequence). V dropped 1 base and J dropped 2; count of bases not matched to a gene: 5. DNA for the CDR3: TGTGCCAGCAGCTTGCCCAGGACAGGGGGCCCCTACGAGCAGTACTTC. Protein sequence: CASSLPRTGGPYEQYF. Together with reference TRBV5-5 and TRBJ2-7, the CDR3 gives the full variable domain: DAGVTQSPTHLIKTRGQQVTLRCSPISGHKSVSWYQQVLGQGPQFIFQYYEKEERGRGNFPDRFSARQFPNYSSELNVNALLLGDSALYLCASSLPRTGGPYEQYFGPGTRLTVT.

The chain couples TRBV28 to TRBJ2-4; a weak D match, TRBD1 (6 bases). Germline loops: CDR1 MDHEN, CDR2 SYDVKM. Trimming stripped 3 bases from V and 6 bases from J, with 18 bases between. This CDR3 is 16 amino acids long. The CDR3 DNA sequence: TGTGCCAGCAGTTTCTTTGGGACAAAGGTTGGAAACATTCAGTACTTC. As protein: CASSFFGTKVGNIQYF. The variable domain in full, with the rest retrieved from reference TRBV28 and TRBJ2-4, is DVKVTQSSRYLVKRTGEKVFLECVQDMDHENMFWYRQDPGLGLRLIYFSYDVKMKEKGDIPEGYSVSREKKERFSLILESASTNQTSMYLCASSFFGTKVGNIQYFGAGTRLSVL.

This clone was seen once. This chain joins TRBV19 and TRBJ1-5; a weak D match, TRBD1 (6 bases). From germline, CDR1 is LNHDA and CDR2 SQIVND (reference sequence). There are 14 residues in the CDR3. V shed 3 bases and J shed 5 bases, with 11 bases lying between them. The CDR3 spells CASSITGMDQPQHF. In nucleotides, the CDR3 is TGTGCCAGTAGTATTACAGGGATGGATCAGCCCCAGCATTTT.